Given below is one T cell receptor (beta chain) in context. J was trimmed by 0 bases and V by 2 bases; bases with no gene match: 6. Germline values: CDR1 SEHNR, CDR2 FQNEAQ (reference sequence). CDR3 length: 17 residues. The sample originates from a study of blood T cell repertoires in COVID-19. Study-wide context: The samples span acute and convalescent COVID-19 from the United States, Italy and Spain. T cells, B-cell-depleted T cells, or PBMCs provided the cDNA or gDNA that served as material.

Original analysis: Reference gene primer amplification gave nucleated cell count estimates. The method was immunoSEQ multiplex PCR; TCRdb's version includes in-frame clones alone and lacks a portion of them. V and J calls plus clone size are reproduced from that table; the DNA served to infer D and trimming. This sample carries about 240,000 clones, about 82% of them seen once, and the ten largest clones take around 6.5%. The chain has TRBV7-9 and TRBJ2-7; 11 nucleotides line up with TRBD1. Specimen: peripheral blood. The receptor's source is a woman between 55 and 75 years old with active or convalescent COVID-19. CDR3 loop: CASSLYGDRGSSYEQYV. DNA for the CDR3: TGTGCCAGCAGCTTATATGGGGACAGGGGGAGCTCCTACGAGCAGTACGTC.